This note documents a single T cell receptor beta chain sequence. This sample is drawn from a study of CD8 T cells in Susac syndrome. Reverse transcription of roughly 0.45 to 1 ug RNA was carried out with random hexamers. TCRdb redid the calling of the immunoSEQ multiplex PCR reads with MiXCR, one entry per CDR3 protein. The sample lists roughly 120,000 distinct CDR3 sequences, about 94% occurring once. With 4 bases removed from V and 7 bases from J, the gap between germline ends came to 15 bases. Germline V gene sequence: CDR1 SGHNT, CDR2 YYREEE (reference sequence). The CDR3 consists of 15 residues.

The receptor comes from a human donor with multiple sclerosis. Sequencing used CD4+ T cells from PBMCs. The chain recombines TRBV5-4 with TRBJ1-6, with a weak D call TRBD1 (5 bases). The CDR3 region has the DNA TGTGCCAGCAGCCTTGCTGGGCCAGGGAATTCACCCCTCCACTTT. Translating gives CASSLAGPGNSPLHF. The full variable domain, with the rest looked up from reference TRBV5-4 and TRBJ1-6, is ETGVTQSPTHLIKTRGQQVTLRCSSQSGHNTVSWYQQALGQGPQFIFQYYREEENGRGNFPPRFSGLQFPNYSSELNVNALELDDSALYLCASSLAGPGNSPLHFGNGTRLTVT.